The text below deals with one T cell receptor beta chain. This sample is drawn from a study of blood T cell repertoires in COVID-19. Original data processing: By means of reference gene primer amplification, nucleated cell counts were estimated. Some clones are missing from TCRdb's copy, which holds only in-frame ones; the method was immunoSEQ multiplex PCR. V and J calls and clone size come straight from that table; D and trimming were deduced from the DNA. The table records 270,000 or so clones, 83% of them present only once. V was pared by 2 bases and J by 2 bases, with 8 bases between. Germline assignment: CDR1 SGHNT and CDR2 YYREEE (reference sequence). CDR3 length equals 13 residues.

The chain couples TRBV5-4 to TRBJ2-7, with a possible D match to TRBD2 (5 bases). This receptor was identified in a woman in her 50s who had recovered from COVID-19. Sequencing was performed on peripheral blood. Written as DNA, the CDR3 is TGTGCCAGCAGCTTTGGGGAGCCCTACGAGCAGTACTTC. Protein product: CASSFGEPYEQYF.